The 23 T cell receptor beta chains presented below share a single source sample, sequenced in a study of T cell responses to AZD1222 COVID-19 vaccine. Using immunoSEQ multiplex PCR, the repertoire was profiled, and TCRdb retains in-frame clones only, with some absent. This sample yields approximately 200,000 clones, of which roughly 92% are seen a single time; around 3.7% belongs to the top ten. Specimen: peripheral blood, collected 28 days after the second AZD1222 dose. These receptors all come from an adult who received the AZD1222 COVID-19 vaccine.

The chain couples TRBV2 to TRBJ2-7, with D uncertain. Germline CDR1 reads SNHLY; CDR2 reads FYNNEI. The germline V and J ends were trimmed by 6 bases and 1 base, with 7 bases remaining between them. The CDR3 is 12 residues long. The CDR3 region is CASRLLSYEQYF. The CDR3 DNA sequence: TGTGCCAGCAGACTGCTATCCTACGAGCAGTACTTC.

The chain links TRBV12-3 or TRBV12-4 to TRBJ2-7; D is undetermined. Trimming took off 5 bases at V and 1 base at J, with 9 bases between the two ends. The CDR3 length is 13 residues. The CDR3 here is CASSPTNSYEQYF. The CDR3 coding sequence is TGTGCCAGCAGTCCTACGAATTCCTACGAGCAGTACTTC.

The rearrangement uses TRBV28 and TRBJ1-6; perhaps TRBD1 as D (6 bases). The CDR3 extends over 14 amino acids. The V gene's germline CDR1 is MDHEN and CDR2 SYDVKM. The V and J ends lost 6 bases and 8 bases respectively, with 14 bases between them. The CDR3 loop reads CASSTLRGDSPLHF. The CDR3 DNA reads as TGTGCCAGCAGCACTCTAAGGGGGGATTCACCCCTCCACTTT.

This sequence joins TRBV9 and TRBJ2-7; tentative D call: TRBD2 (5 bases). Germline-derived CDR1 and CDR2 are SGDLS and YYNGEE. CDR3 length: 16 amino acids. The ends were cut back, 4 bases at V and 2 bases at J, with 19 bases in the middle. As DNA, the CDR3 is TGTGCCAGCAGCTCCAGCGGAAATTATCCTGCCTACGAGCAGTACTTC. Translation gives CASSSSGNYPAYEQYF.

This chain connects TRBV28 to TRBJ2-3; TRBD2 aligns across 8 bases. The CDR3 totals 17 residues. With 6 bases clipped from V and 1 base from J, the junction kept 12 bases outside the gene matches. The germline gives CDR1 MDHEN, CDR2 SYDVKM. CDR3 loop: CASSHRPIGGGTDTQYF. CDR3 sequence (DNA): TGTGCCAGCAGCCACCGGCCAATCGGGGGGGGCACAGATACGCAGTATTTT.

The V and J genes are TRBV19 and TRBJ1-4; D perhaps matches TRBD1 (5 bases). The length of the CDR3 is 13 residues. Germline loops: CDR1 LNHDA, CDR2 SQIVND (reference sequence). V was shortened by 8 bases and J by 0 bases, with 7 bases between the two germline ends. The CDR3, as DNA: TGTGCCAGTCGACAGACAACTAATGAAAAACTGTTTTTT. Amino acids: CASRQTTNEKLFF. The full variable domain, in which reference TRBV19 and TRBJ1-4 provide the parts outside the CDR3, is DGGITQSPKYLFRKEGQNVTLSCEQNLNHDAMYWYRQDPGQGLRLIYYSQIVNDFQKGDIAEGYSVSREKKESFPLTVTSAQKNPTAFYLCASRQTTNEKLFFGSGTQLSVL.

This chain connects TRBV28 to TRBJ1-1; the D is unclear. Per the germline V gene, CDR1 is MDHEN and CDR2 is SYDVKM. CDR3 size: 16 residues. Trimming left V 0 bases short and J 1 base short, with 12 bases between. CDR3 nucleotides: TGTGCCAGCAGTTTATGGCGGGGAGAGGGGAACACTGAAGCTTTCTTT. Translating it yields CASSLWRGEGNTEAFF. Filled out from reference TRBV28 and TRBJ1-1, the complete variable domain reads DVKVTQSSRYLVKRTGEKVFLECVQDMDHENMFWYRQDPGLGLRLIYFSYDVKMKEKGDIPEGYSVSREKKERFSLILESASTNQTSMYLCASSLWRGEGNTEAFFGQGTRLTVV.

The chain has TRBV15 and TRBJ1-2; perhaps TRBD1 as D (6 bases). V was trimmed by 0 bases and J by 0 bases, leaving 23 bases between them. CDR1 and CDR2 from the germline V gene are LNHNV and YYDKDF (reference sequence). The length of the CDR3 is 20 residues. The CDR3 nucleotides are TGTGCCACCAGCAGAGATGGAAGTTGGGGTGCGGGGGCTGCTAACTATGGCTACACCTTC. It translates to CATSRDGSWGAGAANYGYTF.

The chain uses TRBV18 and TRBJ1-2; a possible D gene is TRBD1 (5 bases). The V gene's germline CDR1 is KGHSH and CDR2 LQKENI. The CDR3 length is 12 residues. With 6 bases removed from V and 10 bases from J, the gap between germline ends came to 15 bases. In nucleotides, the CDR3 is TGTGCCAGCTCGCTGGGACGTTGGAACTACACCTTC. Translating it yields CASSLGRWNYTF.

This sequence joins TRBV27 and TRBJ2-7; 8 bases line up with TRBD2. CDR3 length: 15 amino acids. V shed 5 bases and J 6 bases; nucleotides not matched to a gene: 12. Germline V gene sequence: CDR1 MNHEY, CDR2 SMNVEV (reference sequence). CDR3: CASSLSGSFPAEQYF. As DNA, the CDR3 is TGTGCCAGCAGTCTCAGCGGGAGTTTTCCCGCCGAGCAGTACTTC.

Concerning this clone: The sample has other DNA sequences that encode this CDR3 too. The CDR3 loop reads CASSRSDTYGYTF. CDR3 nucleotide sequence: TGTGCCAGCTCAAGATCCGATACCTATGGCTACACCTTC. The chain joins TRBV18 to TRBJ1-2, with D unclear. Deletions cut 5 bases from V and 4 bases from J, with 11 bases between. The germline CDR1 and CDR2 sequences are KGHSH and LQKENI. This CDR3 is 13 amino acids long.

This clone was counted once. V and J are TRBV7-3 and TRBJ1-2; no firm D call. This CDR3 contains 14 residues. CDR1 and CDR2 from the germline V gene are SGHTA and FQGTGA. The V and J ends lost 6 bases and 7 bases respectively, with 18 bases between them. CDR3 residues: CASSITGSGGGYTF. The CDR3 DNA reads TGTGCCAGCAGTATTACGGGCTCCGGCGGTGGCTACACCTTC.

The chain recombines TRBV18 with TRBJ2-7; D may match TRBD1 or TRBD2 (5 bases each). CDR3 length: 15 amino acids. Germline-derived CDR1 and CDR2 are KGHSH and LQKENI. Trimming removed 4 bases at V and 0 bases at J, with 13 bases between. The chain's CDR3 is CASSRLQDPSYEQYF. CDR3 sequence (DNA): TGTGCCAGCTCACGACTACAGGACCCCTCCTACGAGCAGTACTTC.

This rearrangement joins TRBV4-1 to TRBJ2-1, with 9 bases that match TRBD1. The junction had 11 bases not matched to a gene; V was cut back by 5 bases and J by 9 bases. This CDR3 spans 15 amino acids. Per the germline V gene, CDR1 is MGHRA and CDR2 is YSYEKL. The CDR3 bases are TGCGCCAGCAGCAGGGGGGACAGGGTTGTCGGTGAGCAGTTCTTC. This translates into CASSRGDRVVGEQFF.

The gene calls are TRBV29-1 and TRBJ2-7; D may match TRBD1 or TRBD2 (6 bases each). The CDR3 is made up of 11 amino acids. CDR1 is SQVTM and CDR2 is ANQGSEA in the germline V gene. V was clipped by 7 bases and J by 6 bases, with 13 bases between them. CDR3 coding DNA: TGCAGCGCTACAGGGACTGGCGAGCAGTACTTC. Translated, it gives CSATGTGEQYF.

This clone was counted once. V usage is TRBV27 and J usage is TRBJ1-2, with TRBD1 matching over 8 bases. Trimming cost V 8 bases and J 4 bases; bases outside gene matches: 12. In germline, CDR1 is MNHEY, CDR2 SMNVEV (reference sequence). This CDR3 region has 15 residues. CDR3 sequence reads: CASHTTGGEVYGYTF. The CDR3 DNA reads as TGTGCCAGCCACACAACAGGGGGGGAAGTCTATGGCTACACCTTC.

On this clone: One junction end disagrees with the germline gene, perhaps due to a read error. This chain joins TRBV4-1 and TRBJ2-3, with D perhaps TRBD1 (6 bases). Germline values: CDR1 MGHRA, CDR2 YSYEKL. CDR3 length equals 14 residues. CDR3 loop: CASSQGAAADPQYF. The DNA for the CDR3 is TGCGCCAGCAGCCAGGGGGCGGCCGCAGATCCGCAGTATTTT.

J is TRBJ1-5 and V is TRBV28, with unresolved D. Per the germline V gene, CDR1 is MDHEN and CDR2 is SYDVKM. The CDR3 runs to 13 residues. V shed 8 bases and J shed 0 bases, with 8 bases lying between them. CDR3 bases: TGTGCCAGCGGAGAATATAGCAATCAGCCCCAGCATTTT. It is translated as CASGEYSNQPQHF.

This clone was observed a single time. The J gene is TRBJ2-1, the V gene TRBV28, with no clear D. Germline assignment: CDR1 MDHEN and CDR2 SYDVKM. The CDR3 has 13 amino acids. Trimming left V 6 bases short and J 0 bases short, with 6 bases between. The chain's CDR3 is CASSTGSYNEQFF. In DNA, the CDR3 is TGTGCCAGCAGCACCGGCTCCTACAATGAGCAGTTCTTC.

The J gene is TRBJ1-5, the V gene TRBV30; D is possibly TRBD1 (6 bases). Germline V gives CDR1 GTSNPN, CDR2 SVGIG (reference sequence). V was pared by 0 bases and J by 7 bases, with 10 bases between. There are 13 residues in the CDR3. This CDR3 reads CAWSVGTGQPQHF. DNA for the CDR3: TGTGCCTGGAGTGTCGGAACAGGGCAGCCCCAGCATTTT. Combining the CDR3 with reference TRBV30 and TRBJ1-5 gives the whole variable domain SQTIHQWPATLVQPVGSPLSLECTVEGTSNPNLYWYRQAAGRGLQLLFYSVGIGQISSEVPQNLSASRPQDRQFILSSKKLLLSDSGFYLCAWSVGTGQPQHFGDGTRLSIL.

In its sample, this clone was seen once. The chain uses TRBV29-1 and TRBJ2-1; D may be TRBD1 (6 bases). The CDR3 loop spans 13 amino acids. Trimming shortened V by 5 bases and J by 6 bases, and 14 bases separated the two germline ends. Per germline, CDR1 SQVTM and CDR2 ANQGSEA. The CDR3: CSVNRANINEQFF. The CDR3 bases are TGCAGCGTTAACAGGGCGAACATCAATGAGCAGTTCTTC.

The chain has TRBV28 and TRBJ2-6; D uncertain. Germline lookup yields CDR1 MDHEN and CDR2 SYDVKM. The CDR3 covers 12 residues. Trimming pared 6 bases from V and 1 base from J, leaving 1 base between. For the CDR3, the DNA is TGTGCCAGCAGGTCTGGGGCCAACGTCCTGACTTTC. This encodes CASRSGANVLTF.

This clone came up once. The J gene is TRBJ2-1, the V gene TRBV27; possibly TRBD2 for D (6 bases). The CDR3 has 20 amino acids. Between the trimmed V and J ends, which lost 5 bases and 5 bases, there was a span of 31 bases. Germline CDR1 and CDR2: MNHEY and SMNVEV (reference sequence). The CDR3 protein is CASSPTTAWTGVVVNNEQFF. Written as DNA, the CDR3 is TGTGCCAGCAGTCCGACGACCGCTTGGACGGGGGTGGTGGTAAACAATGAGCAGTTCTTC.